The sequence of this T cell receptor beta chain was determined in a study of T cell responses to AZD1222 COVID-19 vaccine. The assay was immunoSEQ multiplex PCR, and TCRdb's table has in-frame clones only and misses some. The sample contains about 100,000 clones, around nine tenths of which appear only once. The CDR3 length is 13 residues. V lost 5 bases and J lost 10, with 20 bases in between. CDR1 and CDR2 from the germline V gene are GTSNPN and SVGIG (reference sequence). The specimen comprised peripheral blood, sampled on day 0 of AZD1222 vaccination. The V call is TRBV30, the J call TRBJ1-1; possible D gene TRBD1, 6 bases. This receptor was taken from an adult in good health. This chain's CDR3 is CAWGWGAPVGAFF. The CDR3 DNA is TGTGCCTGGGGGTGGGGGGCCCCCGTTGGAGCTTTCTTT.